This T cell receptor (beta chain) was captured in a study of T cell changes during pregnancy in multiple sclerosis. Germline trimming cut 2 bases from V and 3 bases from J; bases unmatched to any gene: 8. The germline V gene encodes CDR1 SGHDT and CDR2 YYEEEE. CDR3 length: 15 residues. Repertoires were generated with immunoSEQ multiplex PCR, while TCRdb's copy carries only in-frame clones and drops some. The table shows around 40,000 clones, with 92% occurring only once. This sequence was found in a female donor with multiple sclerosis, enrolled in a pregnancy study. Sequencing was performed on CD8+ T cells from peripheral blood mononuclear cells, taken before pregnancy. The gene calls are TRBV5-6 and TRBJ2-7, with 7 bases lining up with TRBD1. DNA for the CDR3: TGTGCCAGCAGCTTCCGGACAGGCGACCGCTACGAGCAGTACTTC. Translated, it gives CASSFRTGDRYEQYF.